This TCR beta chain was documented in a study of neurological immune-mediated disorders. Findings and caveats of the study: The expanded clones of different subjects shared no CDR3 amino acid sequences (suggesting private repertoires in all groups).

Time point reported: longitudinal time-point 2. V gave up 2 bases and J gave up 12 bases; unmatched junction bases: 13. Looked up from germline, CDR1 is SGDLS and CDR2 is YYNGEE. The CDR3 extends over 15 amino acids. This clonotype was detected ten times or more. The antigen is not known. TCRdb reprocessed the 5' RACE reads with MiXCR, giving one entry per CDR3 protein. The sample has approximately 82,000 distinct CDR3 sequences; roughly 13% are singletons. The receptor was isolated from a female donor with HTLV-1-associated myelopathy (HAM/TSP). The chain employs TRBV9 and TRBJ2-1; 8 nucleotides line up with TRBD2. Material for sequencing was PBMCs. The CDR3 DNA reads as TGTGCCAGCAGCGTTATCGGGGGGTCCCGGGAGGGGCAGTTCTTC. It yields the protein CASSVIGGSREGQFF.